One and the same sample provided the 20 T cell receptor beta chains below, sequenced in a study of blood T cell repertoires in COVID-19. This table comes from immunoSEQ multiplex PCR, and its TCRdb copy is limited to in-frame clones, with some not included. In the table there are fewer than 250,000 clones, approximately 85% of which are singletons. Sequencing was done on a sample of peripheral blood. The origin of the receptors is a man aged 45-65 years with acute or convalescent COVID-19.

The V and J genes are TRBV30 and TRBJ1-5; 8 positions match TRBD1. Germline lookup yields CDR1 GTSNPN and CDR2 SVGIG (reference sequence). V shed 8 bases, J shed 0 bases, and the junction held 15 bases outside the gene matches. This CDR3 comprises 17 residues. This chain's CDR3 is CALRTGPGTYSNQPQHF. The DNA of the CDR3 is TGTGCCCTCCGGACAGGGCCGGGAACTTATAGCAATCAGCCCCAGCATTTT.

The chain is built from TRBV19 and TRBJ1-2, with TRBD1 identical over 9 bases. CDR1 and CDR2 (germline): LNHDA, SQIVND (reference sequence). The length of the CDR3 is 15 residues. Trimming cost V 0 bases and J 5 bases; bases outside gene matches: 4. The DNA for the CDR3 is TGTGCCAGTAGTATAGAAGGACAGGGGAAATATGGCTACACCTTC. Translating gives CASSIEGQGKYGYTF.

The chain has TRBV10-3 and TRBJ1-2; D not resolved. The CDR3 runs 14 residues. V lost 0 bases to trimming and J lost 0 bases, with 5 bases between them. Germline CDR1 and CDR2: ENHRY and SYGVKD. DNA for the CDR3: TGTGCCATCAGTGAGTCGACTGCTAACTATGGCTACACCTTC. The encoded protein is CAISESTANYGYTF.

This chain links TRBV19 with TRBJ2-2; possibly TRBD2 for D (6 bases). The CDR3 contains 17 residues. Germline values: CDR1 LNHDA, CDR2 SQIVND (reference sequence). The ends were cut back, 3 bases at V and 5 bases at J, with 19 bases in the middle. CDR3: CASSMELAGSRTGELFF. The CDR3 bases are TGTGCCAGTAGTATGGAGTTGGCGGGAAGTAGAACCGGGGAGCTGTTTTTT.

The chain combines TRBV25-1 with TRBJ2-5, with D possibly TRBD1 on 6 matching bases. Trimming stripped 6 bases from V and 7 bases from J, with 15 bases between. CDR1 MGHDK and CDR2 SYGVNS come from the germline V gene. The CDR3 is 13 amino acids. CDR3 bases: TGTGCCAGCAGGGAGGCAGGGGCTGGGACCCAGTACTTC. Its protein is CASREAGAGTQYF.

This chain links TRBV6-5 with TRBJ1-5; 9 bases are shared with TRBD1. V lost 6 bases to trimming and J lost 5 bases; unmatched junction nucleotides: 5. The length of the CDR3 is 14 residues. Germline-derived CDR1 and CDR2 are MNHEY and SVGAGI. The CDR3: CASSPGTGYQPQHF. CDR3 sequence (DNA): TGTGCCAGCAGCCCCGGGACAGGGTATCAGCCCCAGCATTTT.

In nucleotides, the CDR3 is TGCGCCAGCAGCCAAGACCCTGGGACAGGGGCCTACAATGAGCAGTTCTTC. The encoded protein is CASSQDPGTGAYNEQFF. The rearrangement uses TRBV4-1 and TRBJ2-1; 10 bases map to TRBD1. CDR1 and CDR2 from the germline V gene are MGHRA and YSYEKL. Unmatched junction bases numbered 4, after V lost 0 bases and J lost 2 bases. This CDR3 is built from 17 residues.

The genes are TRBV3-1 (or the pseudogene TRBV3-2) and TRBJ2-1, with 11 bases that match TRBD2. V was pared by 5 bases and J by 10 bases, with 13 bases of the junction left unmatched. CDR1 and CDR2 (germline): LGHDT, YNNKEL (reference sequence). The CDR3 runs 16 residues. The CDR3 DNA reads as TGTGCCAGCAGCTTTGGAAGCGTGGCTAGCGGGAGGGAGCAGTTCTTC. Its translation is CASSFGSVASGREQFF.

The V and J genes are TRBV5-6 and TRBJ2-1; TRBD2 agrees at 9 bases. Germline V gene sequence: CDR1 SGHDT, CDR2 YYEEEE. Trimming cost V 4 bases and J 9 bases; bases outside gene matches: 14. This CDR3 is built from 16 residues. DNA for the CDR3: TGTGCCAGCAGCACGGGGGCTAGCGGGATATTCAGTGAGCAGTTCTTC. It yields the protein CASSTGASGIFSEQFF.

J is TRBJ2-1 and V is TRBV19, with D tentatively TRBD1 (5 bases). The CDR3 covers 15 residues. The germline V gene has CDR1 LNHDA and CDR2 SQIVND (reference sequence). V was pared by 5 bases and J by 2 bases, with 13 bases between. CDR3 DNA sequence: TGTGCCAGTAGTGCTACAGGAAGCCCCTACAATGAGCAGTTCTTC. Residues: CASSATGSPYNEQFF.

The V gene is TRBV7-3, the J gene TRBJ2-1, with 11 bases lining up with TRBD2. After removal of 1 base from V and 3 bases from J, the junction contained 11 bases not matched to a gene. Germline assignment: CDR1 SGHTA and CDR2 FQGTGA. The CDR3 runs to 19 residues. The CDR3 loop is CASSLRPREGLAVYNEQFF. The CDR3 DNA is TGTGCCAGCAGCTTAAGGCCTAGGGAGGGACTAGCGGTCTACAATGAGCAGTTCTTC.

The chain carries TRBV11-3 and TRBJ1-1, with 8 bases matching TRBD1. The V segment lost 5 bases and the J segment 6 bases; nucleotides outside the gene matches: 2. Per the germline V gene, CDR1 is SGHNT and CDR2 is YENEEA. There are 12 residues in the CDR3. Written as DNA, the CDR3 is TGTGCCAGCAGCCAGGGGGCTGCTGAAGCTTTCTTT. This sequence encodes CASSQGAAEAFF. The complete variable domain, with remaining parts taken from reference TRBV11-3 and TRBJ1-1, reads EAGVVQSPRYKIIEKKQPVAFWCNPISGHNTLYWYLQNLGQGPELLIRYENEEAVDDSQLPKDRFSAERLKGVDSTLKIQPAELGDSAVYLCASSQGAAEAFFGQGTRLTVV.

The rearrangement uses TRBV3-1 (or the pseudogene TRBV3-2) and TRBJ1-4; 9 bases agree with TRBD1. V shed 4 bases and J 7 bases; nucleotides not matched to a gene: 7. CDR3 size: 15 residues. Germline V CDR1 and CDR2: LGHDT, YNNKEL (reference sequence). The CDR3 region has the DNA TGTGCCAGCAGCCCACAGGGGGCTTTAAGTGAAAAACTGTTTTTT. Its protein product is CASSPQGALSEKLFF.

Written as DNA, the CDR3 is TGTGCCAGCAGCGCCGACCAGGCGAAAAACATTCAGTACTTC. This gives the protein CASSADQAKNIQYF. The chain employs TRBV11-2 and TRBJ2-4; D is ambiguous. There are 14 residues in the CDR3. Trimming took 5 bases from V and 4 from J, leaving 12 bases between them. Germline V CDR1 and CDR2: SGHAT, FQNNGV. Complete variable domain (other parts from reference TRBV11-2 and TRBJ2-4): EAGVAQSPRYKIIEKRQSVAFWCNPISGHATLYWYQQILGQGPKLLIQFQNNGVVDDSQLPKDRFSAERLKGVDSTLKIQPAKLEDSAVYLCASSADQAKNIQYFGAGTRLSVL.

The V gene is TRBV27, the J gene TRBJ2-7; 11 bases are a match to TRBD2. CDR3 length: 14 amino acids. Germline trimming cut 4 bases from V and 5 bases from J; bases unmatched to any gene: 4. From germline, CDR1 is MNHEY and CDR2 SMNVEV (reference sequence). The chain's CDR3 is CASSSTSGSNEQYF. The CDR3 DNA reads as TGTGCCAGCAGTTCTACTAGCGGGAGCAACGAGCAGTACTTC.

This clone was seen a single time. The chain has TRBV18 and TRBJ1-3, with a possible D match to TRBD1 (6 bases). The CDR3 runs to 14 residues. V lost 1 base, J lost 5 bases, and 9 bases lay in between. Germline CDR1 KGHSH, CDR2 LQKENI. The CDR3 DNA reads TGTGCCAGCTCACCACAGGGACAAAGAAACACCATATATTTT. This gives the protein CASSPQGQRNTIYF.

The CDR3 loop is CASSPRGAAGPGYTF. The CDR3 nucleotides read TGCGCCAGCAGCCCCAGGGGGGCGGCCGGCCCCGGCTACACCTTC. The chain joins TRBV4-1 to TRBJ1-2; 7 nucleotides agree with TRBD1. Trimming at V came to 4 bases and at J to 8 bases, leaving 13 bases not matched to a gene. This CDR3 has 15 amino acids. Germline V gives CDR1 MGHRA, CDR2 YSYEKL.

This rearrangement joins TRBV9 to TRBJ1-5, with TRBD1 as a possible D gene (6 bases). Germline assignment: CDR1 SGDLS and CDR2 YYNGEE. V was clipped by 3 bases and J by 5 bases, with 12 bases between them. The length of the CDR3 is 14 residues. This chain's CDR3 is CASSATGKHQPQHF. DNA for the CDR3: TGTGCCAGCAGCGCAACAGGGAAACATCAGCCCCAGCATTTT.

The CDR3 region has the DNA TGTGCCAGCAGTACCTTCGACAGGTCGAACTATGGCTACACCTTC. Protein sequence: CASSTFDRSNYGYTF. This rearrangement joins TRBV11-2 to TRBJ1-2; D might be TRBD1 (6 bases). V lost 6 bases to trimming and J lost 2 bases, with 16 bases between them. This CDR3 is built from 15 residues. Germline CDR1 is SGHAT and CDR2 is FQNNGV. Using reference TRBV11-2 and TRBJ1-2 for the parts outside the CDR3, the full variable domain is EAGVAQSPRYKIIEKRQSVAFWCNPISGHATLYWYQQILGQGPKLLIQFQNNGVVDDSQLPKDRFSAERLKGVDSTLKIQPAKLEDSAVYLCASSTFDRSNYGYTFGSGTRLTVV.

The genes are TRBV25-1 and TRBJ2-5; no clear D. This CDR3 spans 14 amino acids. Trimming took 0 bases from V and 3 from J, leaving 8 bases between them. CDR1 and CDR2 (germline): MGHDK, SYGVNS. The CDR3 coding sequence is TGTGCCAGCAGTGAATACGCGCTGAAAGAGACCCAGTACTTC. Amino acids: CASSEYALKETQYF.